The 7 T cell receptor beta chains below come from one sample, sequenced in a study of response to subunit inactivated influenza vaccine (dated by TCRdb to the late 2010s). Receptor libraries were prepared by RT-PCR. The instrument given in TCRdb is Illumina HiSeq 2500. TCRdb redid the processing of the public reads, applying fastp at Q25 and MiXCR, and retained in-frame beta chains. A single entry per CDR3 protein holds the most common genes and DNA from its merged rows. The sample has about 570,000 distinct CDR3 sequences on record, 10% to 12% of them singletons. Of the sample, around 10% is held by the ten largest clones. In addition, the sample was reused for a study of T cells expressing NK-cell markers. Per the second study: TCR beta cDNA libraries were made by 5'RACE template switching that added a universal primer site and unique molecular identifiers.

This sample comprised PBMCs from blood, obtained on the day of vaccination. All receptors derive from a middle-aged man who received an inactivated influenza vaccine. Donor details come from another sample of the same person, matched by shared clones.

The J gene is TRBJ1-1, the V gene TRBV6-1, with a weak D call TRBD1 (5 bases). The CDR3 spans 13 residues. Trimming removed 6 bases from V and 6 bases from J, with 14 bases in between. In germline, CDR1 is MNHNS, CDR2 SASEGT. CDR3 sequence reads: CASSRRGVAEAFF. The CDR3 nucleotides are TGTGCCAGCAGCCGCCGGGGCGTCGCTGAAGCTTTCTTT.

Ten or more counts support this clonotype. The rearrangement uses TRBV27 and TRBJ1-4, with D possibly being TRBD1 (6 bases). This CDR3 region has 14 residues. V lost 8 bases to trimming and J lost 2 bases, with 12 bases between them. Per germline, CDR1 MNHEY and CDR2 SMNVEV (reference sequence). The CDR3: CASGGDSTNEKLFF. Written as DNA, the CDR3 is TGTGCCAGCGGGGGCGACAGCACTAATGAAAAACTGTTTTTT.

The rearrangement links TRBV5-1 to TRBJ2-2, with 10 bases fitting TRBD1. The J segment lost 4 bases and the V segment lost 3 bases, leaving 6 bases of the junction unmatched. The length of the CDR3 is 16 residues. Germline V CDR1 and CDR2: SGHRS, YFSETQ. The CDR3 bases are TGCGCCAGCAGCTCCCGGACAGGGGGTGTCACCGGGGAGCTGTTTTTT. It translates to CASSSRTGGVTGELFF.

This clonotype has only a few counts. The chain has TRBV5-1 and TRBJ2-5; 10 bases match TRBD2. With 6 bases clipped from V and 4 bases from J, the junction kept 15 bases outside the gene matches. The CDR3 has 17 amino acids. Germline V gene sequence: CDR1 SGHRS, CDR2 YFSETQ. CDR3 amino acids: CASTLFPVVAGGETQYF. CDR3 DNA: TGCGCCAGCACCTTATTTCCAGTGGTAGCGGGAGGAGAGACCCAGTACTTC. The full variable domain, its missing parts supplied by reference TRBV5-1 and TRBJ2-5, is KAGVTQTPRYLIKTRGQQVTLSCSPISGHRSVSWYQQTPGQGLQFLFEYFSETQRNKGNFPGRFSGRQFSNSRSEMNVSTLELGDSALYLCASTLFPVVAGGETQYFGPGTRLLVL.

This clonotype was recorded a few times. This rearrangement joins TRBV29-1 to TRBJ2-7, with D unresolved. V lost 6 bases to trimming and J lost 3 bases, with 9 bases between them. The germline V gene encodes CDR1 SQVTM and CDR2 ANQGSEA. The CDR3 spans 11 residues. The CDR3: CSVGSRYEQYF. In nucleotides, the CDR3 is TGCAGCGTGGGCAGTCGCTACGAGCAGTACTTC.

This clonotype has only a few counts. The chain recombines TRBV7-9 with TRBJ1-1, with no clear D. Trimming took 3 bases from V and 1 from J, leaving 9 bases between them. CDR1 is SEHNR, CDR2 FQNEAQ, per germline (reference sequence). CDR3 length: 14 amino acids. The DNA of the CDR3 is TGTGCCAGCAGCTTTAGGCTGGGGAACACTGAAGCTTTCTTT. Translating gives CASSFRLGNTEAFF.

The V and J genes are TRBV4-3 and TRBJ2-6; possible D gene TRBD1, 6 bases. CDR3 size: 16 residues. Trimming stripped 1 base from V and 5 bases from J, with 12 bases between. Germline V CDR1 and CDR2: LGHNA, YSLEER. The CDR3 loop is CASSQVRGGRANVLTF. The CDR3 coding sequence is TGCGCCAGCAGCCAAGTTCGAGGGGGTAGGGCCAACGTCCTGACTTTC.